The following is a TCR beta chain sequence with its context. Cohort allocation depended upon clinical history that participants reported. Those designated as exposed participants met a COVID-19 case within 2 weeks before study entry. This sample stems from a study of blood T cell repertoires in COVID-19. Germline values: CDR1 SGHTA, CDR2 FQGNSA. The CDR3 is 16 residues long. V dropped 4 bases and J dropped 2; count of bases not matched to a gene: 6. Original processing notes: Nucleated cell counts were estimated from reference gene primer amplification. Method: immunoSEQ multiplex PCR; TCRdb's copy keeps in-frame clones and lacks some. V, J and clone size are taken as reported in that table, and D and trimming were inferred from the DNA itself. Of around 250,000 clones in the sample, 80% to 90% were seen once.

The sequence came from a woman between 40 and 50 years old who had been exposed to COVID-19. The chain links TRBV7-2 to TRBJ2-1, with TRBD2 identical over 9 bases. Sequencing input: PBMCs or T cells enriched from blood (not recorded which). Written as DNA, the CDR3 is TGTGCCAGCAGCTCCCCCAGCGGGGGGCCCTACAATGAGCAGTTCTTC. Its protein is CASSSPSGGPYNEQFF.